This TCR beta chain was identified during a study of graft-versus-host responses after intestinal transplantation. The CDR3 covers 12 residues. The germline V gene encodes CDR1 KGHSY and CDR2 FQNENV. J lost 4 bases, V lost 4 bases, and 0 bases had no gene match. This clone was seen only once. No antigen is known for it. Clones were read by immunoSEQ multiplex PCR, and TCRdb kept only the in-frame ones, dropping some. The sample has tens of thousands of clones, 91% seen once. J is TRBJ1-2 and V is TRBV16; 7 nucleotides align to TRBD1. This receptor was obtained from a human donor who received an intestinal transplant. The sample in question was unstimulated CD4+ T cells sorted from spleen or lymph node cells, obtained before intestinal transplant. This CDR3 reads CASSRTGYGYTF. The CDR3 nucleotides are TGTGCCAGCAGCCGGACAGGCTATGGCTACACCTTC. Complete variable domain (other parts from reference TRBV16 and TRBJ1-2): GEEVAQTPKHLVRGEGQKAKLYCAPIKGHSYVFWYQQVLKNEFKFLISFQNENVFDETGMPKERFSAKCLPNSPCSLEIQATKLEDSAVYFCASSRTGYGYTFGSGTRLTVV.